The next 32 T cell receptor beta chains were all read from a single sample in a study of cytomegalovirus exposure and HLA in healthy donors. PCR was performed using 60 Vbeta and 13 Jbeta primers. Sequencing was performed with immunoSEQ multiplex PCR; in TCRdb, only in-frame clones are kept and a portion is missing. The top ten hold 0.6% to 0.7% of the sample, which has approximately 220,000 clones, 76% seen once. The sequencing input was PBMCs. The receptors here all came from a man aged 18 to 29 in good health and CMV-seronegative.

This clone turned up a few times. The CDR3: CASSRQGTSNQPQHF. In DNA form, the CDR3 reads TGTGCCAGCTCTCGACAGGGTACCAGCAATCAGCCCCAGCATTTT. The V and J genes are TRBV18 and TRBJ1-5; 7 nucleotides line up with TRBD1. The ends lost 6 bases at V and 1 base at J; junction bases unmatched: 6. Germline CDR1 reads KGHSH; CDR2 reads LQKENI. This CDR3 region has 15 residues.

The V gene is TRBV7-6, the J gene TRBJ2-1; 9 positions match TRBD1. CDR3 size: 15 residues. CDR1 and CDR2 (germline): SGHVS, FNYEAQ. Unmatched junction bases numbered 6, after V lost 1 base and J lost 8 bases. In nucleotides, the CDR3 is TGTGCCAGCAGCTTAGAGGGACAGGGTGTCTATGAGCAGTTCTTC. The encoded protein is CASSLEGQGVYEQFF.

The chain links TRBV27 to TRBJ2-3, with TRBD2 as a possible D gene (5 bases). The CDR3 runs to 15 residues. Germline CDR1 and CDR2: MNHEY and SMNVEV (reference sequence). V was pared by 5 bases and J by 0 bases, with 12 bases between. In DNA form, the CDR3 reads TGTGCCAGCAGTCCGGACTTTCGGAGCACAGATACGCAGTATTTT. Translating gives CASSPDFRSTDTQYF.

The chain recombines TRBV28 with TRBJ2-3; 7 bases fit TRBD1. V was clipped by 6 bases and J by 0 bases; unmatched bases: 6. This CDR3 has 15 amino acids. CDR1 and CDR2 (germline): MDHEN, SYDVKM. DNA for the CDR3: TGTGCCAGCAGATCAGACAGGGAAAGCACAGATACGCAGTATTTT. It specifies CASRSDRESTDTQYF.

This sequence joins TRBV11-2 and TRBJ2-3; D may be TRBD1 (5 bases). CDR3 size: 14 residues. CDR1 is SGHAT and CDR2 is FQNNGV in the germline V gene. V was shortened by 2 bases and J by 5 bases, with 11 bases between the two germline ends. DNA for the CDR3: TGTGCCAGCAGCTTATACAGGTTGGGAGATACGCAGTATTTT. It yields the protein CASSLYRLGDTQYF.

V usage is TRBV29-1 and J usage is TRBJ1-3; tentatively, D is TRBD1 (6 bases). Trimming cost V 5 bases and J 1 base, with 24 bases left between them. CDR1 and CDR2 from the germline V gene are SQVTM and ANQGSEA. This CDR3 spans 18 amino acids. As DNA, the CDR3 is TGCAGCGTTATAAGCCCTCCCGAACAGGGTGAGTCTGGAAACACCATATATTTT. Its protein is CSVISPPEQGESGNTIYF.

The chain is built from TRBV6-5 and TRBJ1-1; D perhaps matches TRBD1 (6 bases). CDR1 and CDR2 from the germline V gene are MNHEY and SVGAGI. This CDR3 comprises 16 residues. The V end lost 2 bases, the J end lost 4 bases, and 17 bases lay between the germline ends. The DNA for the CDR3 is TGTGCCAGCAGTTACCAACCCTCCTTACAGGGCACTGAAGCTTTCTTT. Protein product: CASSYQPSLQGTEAFF.

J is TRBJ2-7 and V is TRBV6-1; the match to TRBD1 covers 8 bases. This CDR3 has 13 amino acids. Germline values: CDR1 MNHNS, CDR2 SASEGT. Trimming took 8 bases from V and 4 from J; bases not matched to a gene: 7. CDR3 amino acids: CASSSTGGYEQYF. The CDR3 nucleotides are TGTGCCAGCTCCTCCACAGGGGGTTACGAGCAGTACTTC.

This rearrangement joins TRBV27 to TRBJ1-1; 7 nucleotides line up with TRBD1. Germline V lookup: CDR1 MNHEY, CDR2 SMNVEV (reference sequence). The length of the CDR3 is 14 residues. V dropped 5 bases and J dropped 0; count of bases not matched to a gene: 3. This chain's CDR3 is CASSPGQMNTEAFF. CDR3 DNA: TGTGCCAGCAGTCCGGGACAGATGAACACTGAAGCTTTCTTT.

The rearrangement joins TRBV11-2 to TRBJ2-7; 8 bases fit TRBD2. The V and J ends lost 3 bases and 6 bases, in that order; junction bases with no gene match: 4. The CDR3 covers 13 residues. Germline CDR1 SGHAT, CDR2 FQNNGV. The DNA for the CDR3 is TGTGCCAGCAGCTTGGGACTAGTCACCGAGCAGTACTTC. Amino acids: CASSLGLVTEQYF.

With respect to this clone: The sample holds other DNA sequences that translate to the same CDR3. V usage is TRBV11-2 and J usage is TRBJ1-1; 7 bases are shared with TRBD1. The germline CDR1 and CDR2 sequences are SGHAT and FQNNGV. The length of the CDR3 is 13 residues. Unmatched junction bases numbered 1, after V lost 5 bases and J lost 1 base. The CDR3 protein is CASSRQGNTEAFF. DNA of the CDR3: TGTGCCAGCAGCCGACAGGGGAACACTGAAGCTTTCTTT.

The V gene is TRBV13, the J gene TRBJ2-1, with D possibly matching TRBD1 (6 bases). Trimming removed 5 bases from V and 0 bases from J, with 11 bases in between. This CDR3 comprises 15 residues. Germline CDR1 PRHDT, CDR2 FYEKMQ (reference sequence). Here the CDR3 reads CASSGDRRSYNEQFF. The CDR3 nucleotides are TGTGCCAGCAGCGGCGACAGGCGCTCCTACAATGAGCAGTTCTTC.

CDR3 amino acids: CASSSPPRVGEAFF. CDR3 in DNA: TGTGCCAGCAGCTCCCCTCCCAGGGTAGGTGAAGCTTTCTTT. The V gene is TRBV7-2, the J gene TRBJ1-1; a possible D gene is TRBD1 (5 bases). This CDR3 has 14 residues. Between the trimmed V and J ends, which lost 4 bases and 7 bases, there was a span of 16 bases. Germline V gene data show CDR1 as SGHTA and CDR2 as FQGNSA.

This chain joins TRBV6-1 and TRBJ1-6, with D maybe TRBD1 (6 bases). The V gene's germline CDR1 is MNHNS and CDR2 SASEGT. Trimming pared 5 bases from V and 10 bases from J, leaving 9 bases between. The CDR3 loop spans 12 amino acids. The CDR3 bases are TGTGCCAGCAGTACAGGGTTCTCACCCCTCCACTTT. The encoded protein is CASSTGFSPLHF.

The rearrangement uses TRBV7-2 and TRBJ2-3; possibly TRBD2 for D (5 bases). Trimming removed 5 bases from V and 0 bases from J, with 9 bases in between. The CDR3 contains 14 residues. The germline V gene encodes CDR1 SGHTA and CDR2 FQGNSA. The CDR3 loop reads CASSPSSSTDTQYF. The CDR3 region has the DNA TGTGCCAGCAGCCCTAGCAGTAGCACAGATACGCAGTATTTT.

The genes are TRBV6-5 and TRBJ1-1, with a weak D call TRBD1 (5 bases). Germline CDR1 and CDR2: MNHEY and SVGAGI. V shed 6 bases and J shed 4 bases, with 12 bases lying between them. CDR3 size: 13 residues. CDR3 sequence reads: CASSSWGGTEAFF. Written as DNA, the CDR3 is TGTGCCAGCAGCTCCTGGGGGGGCACTGAAGCTTTCTTT.

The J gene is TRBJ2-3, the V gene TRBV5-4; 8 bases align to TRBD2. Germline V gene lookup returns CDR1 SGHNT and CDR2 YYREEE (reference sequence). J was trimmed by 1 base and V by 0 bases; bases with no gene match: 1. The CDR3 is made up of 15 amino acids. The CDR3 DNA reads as TGTGCCAGCAGCTTGGTCGGGAGGGGCACAGATACGCAGTATTTT. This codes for CASSLVGRGTDTQYF.

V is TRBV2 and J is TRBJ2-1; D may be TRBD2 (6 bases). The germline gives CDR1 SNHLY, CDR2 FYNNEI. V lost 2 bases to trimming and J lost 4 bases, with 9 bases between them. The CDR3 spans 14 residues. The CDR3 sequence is CASSEIGRYNEQFF. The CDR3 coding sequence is TGTGCCAGCAGTGAAATCGGGAGATACAATGAGCAGTTCTTC.

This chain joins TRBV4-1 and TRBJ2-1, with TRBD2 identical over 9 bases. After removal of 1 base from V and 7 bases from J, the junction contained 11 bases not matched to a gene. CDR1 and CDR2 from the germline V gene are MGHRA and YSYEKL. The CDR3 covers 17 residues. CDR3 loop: CASSQGDPGLAGNEQFF. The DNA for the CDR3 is TGCGCCAGCAGCCAAGGCGATCCGGGACTAGCAGGGAATGAGCAGTTCTTC.

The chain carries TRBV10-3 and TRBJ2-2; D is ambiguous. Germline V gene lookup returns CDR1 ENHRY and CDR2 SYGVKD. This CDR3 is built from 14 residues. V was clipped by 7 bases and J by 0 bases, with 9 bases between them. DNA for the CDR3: TGTGCCATCACCGACACCGCGAACACCGGGGAGCTGTTTTTT. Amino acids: CAITDTANTGELFF.

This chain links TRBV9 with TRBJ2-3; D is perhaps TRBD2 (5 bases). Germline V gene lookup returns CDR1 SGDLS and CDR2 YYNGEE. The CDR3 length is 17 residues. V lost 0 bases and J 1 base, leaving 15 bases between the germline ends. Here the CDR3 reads CASSVAYGVDRTDTQYF. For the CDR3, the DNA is TGTGCCAGCAGCGTAGCCTACGGGGTAGACCGCACAGATACGCAGTATTTT.

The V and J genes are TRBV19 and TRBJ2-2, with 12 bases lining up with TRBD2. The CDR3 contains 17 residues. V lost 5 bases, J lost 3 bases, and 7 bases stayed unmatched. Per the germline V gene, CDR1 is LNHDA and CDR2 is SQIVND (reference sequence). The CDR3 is CASSPTLAGGDTGELFF. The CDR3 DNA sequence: TGTGCCAGTAGTCCGACTCTAGCGGGAGGGGACACCGGGGAGCTGTTTTTT.

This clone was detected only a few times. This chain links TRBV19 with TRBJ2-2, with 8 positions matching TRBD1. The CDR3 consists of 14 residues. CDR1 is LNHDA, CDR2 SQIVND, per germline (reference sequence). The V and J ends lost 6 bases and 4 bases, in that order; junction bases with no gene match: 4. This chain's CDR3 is CASSQGARTGELFF. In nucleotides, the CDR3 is TGTGCCAGTAGCCAGGGGGCGCGCACCGGGGAGCTGTTTTTT. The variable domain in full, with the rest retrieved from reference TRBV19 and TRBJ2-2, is DGGITQSPKYLFRKEGQNVTLSCEQNLNHDAMYWYRQDPGQGLRLIYYSQIVNDFQKGDIAEGYSVSREKKESFPLTVTSAQKNPTAFYLCASSQGARTGELFFGEGSRLTVL.

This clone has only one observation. This CDR3 is CASSPSGNQPQHF. Here the CDR3 DNA reads TGTGCCAGCTCACCCTCGGGGAATCAGCCCCAGCATTTT. The chain links TRBV18 to TRBJ1-5; D ambiguous. The CDR3 runs 13 residues. The germline gives CDR1 KGHSH, CDR2 LQKENI. Trimming stripped 3 bases from V and 4 bases from J, with 7 bases between.

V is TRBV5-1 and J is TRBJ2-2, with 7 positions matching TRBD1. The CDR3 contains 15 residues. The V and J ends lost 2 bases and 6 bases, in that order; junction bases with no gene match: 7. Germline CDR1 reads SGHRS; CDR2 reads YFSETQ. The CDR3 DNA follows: TGCGCCAGCAGCTTCAGGGGGTACGGAGCCGGGGAGCTGTTTTTT. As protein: CASSFRGYGAGELFF.

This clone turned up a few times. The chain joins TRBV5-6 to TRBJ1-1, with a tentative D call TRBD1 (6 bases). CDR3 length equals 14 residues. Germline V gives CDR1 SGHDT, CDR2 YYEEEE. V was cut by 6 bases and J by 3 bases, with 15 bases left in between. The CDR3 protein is CASNLRGRYTEAFF. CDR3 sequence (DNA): TGTGCCAGCAACCTTAGGGGGAGATACACTGAAGCTTTCTTT. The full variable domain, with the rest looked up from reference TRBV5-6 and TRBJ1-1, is DAGVTQSPTHLIKTRGQQVTLRCSPKSGHDTVSWYQQALGQGPQFIFQYYEEEERQRGNFPDRFSGHQFPNYSSELNVNALLLGDSALYLCASNLRGRYTEAFFGQGTRLTVV.

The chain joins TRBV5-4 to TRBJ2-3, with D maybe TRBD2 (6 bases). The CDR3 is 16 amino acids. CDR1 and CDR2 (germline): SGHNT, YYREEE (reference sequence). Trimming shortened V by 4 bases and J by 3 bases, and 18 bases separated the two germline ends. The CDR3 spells CASSPPGETRTDTQYF. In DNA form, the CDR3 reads TGTGCCAGCAGCCCGCCCGGCGAGACTAGAACAGATACGCAGTATTTT.

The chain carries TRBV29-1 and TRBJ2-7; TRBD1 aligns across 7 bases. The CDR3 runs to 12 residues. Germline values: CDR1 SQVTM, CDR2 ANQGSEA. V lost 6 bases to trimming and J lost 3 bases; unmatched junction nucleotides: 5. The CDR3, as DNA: TGCAGCGTCGGAAGACAGGGCTACGAGCAGTACTTC. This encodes CSVGRQGYEQYF.

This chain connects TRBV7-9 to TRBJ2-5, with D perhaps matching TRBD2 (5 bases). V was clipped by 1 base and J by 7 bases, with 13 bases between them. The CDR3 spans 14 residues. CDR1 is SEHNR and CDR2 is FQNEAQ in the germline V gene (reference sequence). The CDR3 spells CASSLDGVSGTQYF. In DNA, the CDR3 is TGTGCCAGCAGCTTAGATGGGGTCAGCGGGACCCAGTACTTC.

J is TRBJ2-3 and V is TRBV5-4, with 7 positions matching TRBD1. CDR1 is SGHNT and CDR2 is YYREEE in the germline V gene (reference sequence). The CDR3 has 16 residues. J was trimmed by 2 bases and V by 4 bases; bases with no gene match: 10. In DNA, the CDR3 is TGTGCCAGCAGCGAAGGGACAGAGCTGATCACAGATACGCAGTATTTT. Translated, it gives CASSEGTELITDTQYF.

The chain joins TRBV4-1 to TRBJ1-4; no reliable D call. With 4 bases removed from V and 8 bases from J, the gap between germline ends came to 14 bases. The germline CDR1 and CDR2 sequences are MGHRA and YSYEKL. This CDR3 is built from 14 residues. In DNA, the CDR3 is TGCGCCAGCAGCCTACAACGTGTGGCCGAAAAACTGTTTTTT. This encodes CASSLQRVAEKLFF.

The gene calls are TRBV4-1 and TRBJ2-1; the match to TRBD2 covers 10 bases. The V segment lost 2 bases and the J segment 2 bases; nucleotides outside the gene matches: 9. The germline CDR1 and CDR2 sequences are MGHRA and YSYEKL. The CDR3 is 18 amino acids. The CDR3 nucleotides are TGCGCCAGCAGCCAAACTAGCGGGGTGACCCCTACCTACAATGAGCAGTTCTTC. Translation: CASSQTSGVTPTYNEQFF.